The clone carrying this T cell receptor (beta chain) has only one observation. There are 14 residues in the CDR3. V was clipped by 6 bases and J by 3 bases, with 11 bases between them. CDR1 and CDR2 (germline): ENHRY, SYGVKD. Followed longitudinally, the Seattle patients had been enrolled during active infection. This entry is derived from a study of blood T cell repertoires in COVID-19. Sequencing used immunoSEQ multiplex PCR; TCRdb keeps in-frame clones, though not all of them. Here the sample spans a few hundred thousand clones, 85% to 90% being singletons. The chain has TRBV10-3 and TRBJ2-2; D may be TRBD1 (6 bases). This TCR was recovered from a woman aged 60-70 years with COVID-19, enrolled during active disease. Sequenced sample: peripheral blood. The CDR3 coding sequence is TGTGCCATCAGCCGGGACACCGACACCGGGGAGCTGTTTTTT. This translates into CAISRDTDTGELFF.